Sequencing of this T cell receptor (beta chain) was carried out in a study of PD-L1 blockade in urothelial cancer. About the research overall: Median blood clonality was about 0.081, with 82,636 unique TCRs.

The time point was: pretreatment peripheral blood. TCRdb's table, derived via immunoSEQ multiplex PCR, lists solely in-frame clones and lacks some. The sample has tens of thousands of clones; 65% to 85% are singletons. Per the germline V gene, CDR1 is SGHNT and CDR2 is YYREEE (reference sequence). This CDR3 region has 13 residues. V gave up 0 bases and J gave up 4 bases, with 7 bases separating them. The sequence came from a woman in her 70s with urothelial cancer. The material sequenced was PBMCs, taken around atezolizumab (anti-PD-L1) treatment. The chain is built from TRBV5-4 and TRBJ1-1; D may be TRBD1 (6 bases). CDR3 loop: CASSLEGGTEAFF. The CDR3 region has the DNA TGTGCCAGCAGCTTGGAAGGGGGCACTGAAGCTTTCTTT.